This T cell receptor (beta chain) was documented in a study of response to subunit inactivated influenza vaccine (dated by TCRdb to 2016 to 2019). With regard to the full study: To follow how T cells responded to a trivalent subunit inactivated influenza vaccine, the researchers relied on deep quantitative profiling of the T cell receptor repertoire.

Library preparation employed RT-PCR. The listed sequencing device is Illumina HiSeq 2500. The public reads were quality trimmed at Q25 with fastp and then assembled into clones with MiXCR by TCRdb, keeping productive beta chains. CDR3 protein duplicates are merged, each entry listing the most common genes and DNA. The sample table holds almost 250,000 distinct CDR3 sequences, of which more than 9% were seen once. In total, the top ten clones hold approximately 7.8% of the sample. Broader findings and caveats from the paper: The authors proposed that each seasonal influenza vaccination may bring in only a limited number of new T cells.

Worth noting for this clonotype: Its specific antigen is unknown. Base qualities are missing; no much larger clone stands one base away.

Trimming leaves V shorter by 1 base and J shorter by 6 bases, with the junction holding 11 bases beyond the gene matches. The CDR3 runs 18 amino acids, cysteine and phenylalanine included. Solely the CDR3 DNA is kept, with 54 bases framed from the first base. Looking up the germline V gene yields CDR1 MGHRA and CDR2 YSYEKL. This material consisted of non-naive T cells sorted from PBMCs, taken around 15 days before vaccination. The cell subset or site label here, explained by the study, means: memory T cell fraction. The receptor was derived from a man aged 45-65 years who received an inactivated influenza vaccine. Donor details come from another sample of the same person, matched by shared clones. The rearrangement combines TRBV4-1 with TRBJ2-3, and 12 junctional nucleotides match TRBD1. The CDR3 here reads CASSQALYGTGGGDTQYF. The nucleotide sequence reads TGCGCCAGCAGCCAAGCCCTTTACGGGACAGGGGGCGGGGATACGCAGTATTTT.